This T cell receptor beta chain came from a study of cytomegalovirus exposure and HLA in healthy donors. Study-wide results and limits: Reports described diagnosis of cytomegalovirus status by the classifier as highly specific and sensitive. There were 150 to 200 TCR beta chains listed as cytomegalovirus-associated.

About this clone itself: What it binds is not known.

The method was immunoSEQ multiplex PCR; TCRdb's version includes in-frame clones alone and lacks a portion of them. The table shows approximately 160,000 clones, with around four fifths occurring only once. The CDR3 contains 15 residues. In germline, CDR1 is MNHNS, CDR2 SASEGT. Trimming cost V 10 bases and J 2 bases, with 18 bases left between them. The rearrangement joins TRBV6-1 to TRBJ1-5; a possible D gene is TRBD1 (5 bases). This clonotype was obtained from a man aged 30 to 39 in good health and CMV-seropositive. Sequenced: PBMCs. The CDR3 sequence: CATTRGGEGNQPQHF. The CDR3 DNA follows: TGTGCCACCACACGGGGGGGGGAGGGCAATCAGCCCCAGCATTTT.